Following are 12 T cell receptor beta chains from one sample sequenced in a study of T cell responses to AZD1222 COVID-19 vaccine. The table came from immunoSEQ multiplex PCR; TCRdb's copy has only in-frame clones and leaves some out. Of about 140,000 clones in the sample, about nine tenths are singletons; the top ten hold roughly 5%. The sample here was peripheral blood, taken on day 0 of AZD1222 vaccination. These receptors all come from an adult in good health.

The genes are TRBV7-2 and TRBJ1-1, with a weak D call TRBD1 (6 bases). Trimming shortened V by 0 bases and J by 5 bases, and 10 bases separated the two germline ends. In germline, CDR1 is SGHTA, CDR2 FQGNSA. This CDR3 region has 14 residues. CDR3 residues: CASSLAGGRTEAFF. The CDR3 coding sequence is TGTGCCAGCAGCTTAGCGGGGGGCCGAACTGAAGCTTTCTTT.

This chain uses TRBV19 with TRBJ2-1, with D perhaps given as TRBD1 or TRBD2 (6 bases each). The germline gives CDR1 LNHDA, CDR2 SQIVND (reference sequence). This CDR3 has 17 residues. The V end was cut by 2 bases, the J end by 0 bases, with 14 bases between. The CDR3 region has the DNA TGTGCCAGTAGTATATGGAGGGGGGATAGCTCCTACAATGAGCAGTTCTTC. The encoded protein is CASSIWRGDSSYNEQFF.

The gene calls are TRBV24-1 and TRBJ1-2; no clear D. The germline gives CDR1 KGHDR, CDR2 SFDVKD. The length of the CDR3 is 13 residues. Trimming took 5 bases from V and 6 from J, leaving 12 bases between them. As DNA, the CDR3 is TGTGCCACCAGTGTAAAACGGAGGAATGGCTACACCTTC. Encoded protein: CATSVKRRNGYTF.

The chain is built from TRBV12-3 or TRBV12-4 and TRBJ1-1; tentatively, D is TRBD1 (5 bases). Trimming removed 4 bases from V and 4 bases from J, with 7 bases in between. The CDR3 length is 12 residues. The CDR3 DNA reads TGTGCCAGCAGTTCCGGGGGCACTGAAGCTTTCTTT. Encoded protein: CASSSGGTEAFF.

The rearrangement joins TRBV6-5 to TRBJ1-5; 7 bases line up with TRBD1. Losses at the gene ends were 4 bases for V and 4 bases for J; bases not matched to a gene: 7. CDR3 size: 15 residues. Germline lookup yields CDR1 MNHEY and CDR2 SVGAGI. The CDR3 is CASSFSTGVNQPQHF. CDR3 coding DNA: TGTGCCAGCAGTTTTTCCACAGGGGTTAATCAGCCCCAGCATTTT.

The chain couples TRBV28 to TRBJ1-2, with 9 bases aligning to TRBD1. This CDR3 has 12 residues. J lost 7 bases, V lost 6 bases, and 3 bases had no gene match. Per the germline V gene, CDR1 is MDHEN and CDR2 is SYDVKM. CDR3 sequence reads: CASRGQGRGYTF. Here the CDR3 DNA reads TGTGCCAGCAGGGGACAGGGTCGTGGCTACACCTTC.

The V gene is TRBV29-1, the J gene TRBJ2-1; TRBD2 agrees at 9 bases. The CDR3 is 15 residues long. CDR1 SQVTM and CDR2 ANQGSEA come from the germline V gene. The J segment lost 8 bases and the V segment lost 3 bases, leaving 11 bases of the junction unmatched. The chain's CDR3 is CSVDGGRAVGDEQFF. In DNA, the CDR3 is TGCAGCGTTGACGGCGGGAGGGCCGTTGGGGATGAGCAGTTCTTC.

V usage is TRBV15 and J usage is TRBJ1-3, with D unresolved. The CDR3 runs to 16 residues. Per the germline V gene, CDR1 is LNHNV and CDR2 is YYDKDF (reference sequence). Trimming left V 2 bases short and J 0 bases short, with 11 bases between. The CDR3: CATSRSHLSSGNTIYF. In DNA, the CDR3 is TGTGCCACCAGCAGATCTCATCTAAGCTCTGGAAACACCATATATTTT.

In the case of this clone: Other DNA sequences in the same sample also yield this CDR3. This chain links TRBV2 with TRBJ2-7, with 10 bases that match TRBD1. With V trimmed by 3 bases and J by 3 bases, 5 bases remained unmatched. The CDR3 runs to 15 residues. CDR1 is SNHLY and CDR2 is FYNNEI in the germline V gene. The CDR3 protein is CASSDNRDRGYEQYF. The CDR3 DNA reads TGTGCCAGCAGTGACAACAGGGACAGGGGCTACGAGCAGTACTTC.

The chain recombines TRBV29-1 with TRBJ2-7, with 13 bases lining up with TRBD2. The CDR3 is made up of 16 amino acids. V was pared by 3 bases and J by 0 bases, with 5 bases of the junction left unmatched. Germline CDR1 and CDR2: SQVTM and ANQGSEA. This CDR3 reads CSVDAGTSGDSYEQYF. In nucleotides, the CDR3 is TGCAGCGTTGACGCGGGGACTAGCGGGGACTCCTACGAGCAGTACTTC.

The CDR3: CASSTGGLAGAPYEQYF. The CDR3 region has the DNA TGTGCCAGCAGCACGGGGGGACTAGCGGGAGCCCCCTACGAGCAGTACTTC. The chain has TRBV7-9 and TRBJ2-7; 14 bases are shared with TRBD2. The CDR3 loop spans 17 amino acids. J lost 2 bases, V lost 5 bases, and 8 bases had no gene match. Germline CDR1 is SEHNR and CDR2 is FQNEAQ (reference sequence).

This rearrangement joins TRBV19 to TRBJ1-6; TRBD1 is a possible D gene (6 bases). This CDR3 contains 17 residues. Trimming removed 2 bases from V and 1 base from J, with 12 bases in between. Germline V gene data show CDR1 as LNHDA and CDR2 as SQIVND (reference sequence). The CDR3 here is CASSIPGGASYNSPLHF. CDR3 nucleotide sequence: TGTGCCAGTAGTATACCCGGGGGCGCTTCCTATAATTCACCCCTCCACTTT.